The 2 T cell receptor beta chains below were found in one sample sequenced in a study of monozygotic twins with cystic fibrosis. The assay was immunoSEQ multiplex PCR, and TCRdb's table has in-frame clones only and misses some. The table shows under 20,000 clones, with 91% occurring only once. Sequencing input: blood. These receptors all stem from a girl aged 2 to 10 with cystic fibrosis.

The gene calls are TRBV29-1 and TRBJ2-7, with D perhaps TRBD1 (5 bases). The CDR3 has 11 residues. Trimming stripped 3 bases from V and 2 bases from J, with 5 bases between. Germline V CDR1 and CDR2: SQVTM, ANQGSEA. CDR3 sequence reads: CSVEGPYEQYF. The CDR3 DNA reads as TGCAGCGTTGAGGGGCCCTACGAGCAGTACTTC.

The chain employs TRBV12-5 and TRBJ2-6; D is perhaps TRBD1 (6 bases). Per germline, CDR1 LGHNT and CDR2 FRNRAP. CDR3 length: 17 amino acids. V lost 5 bases and J lost 0, with 14 bases in between. CDR3 protein: CASGTNRDSSGANVLTF. The CDR3 DNA reads as TGTGCTAGTGGTACAAACAGGGATAGCTCTGGGGCCAACGTCCTGACTTTC.